These T cell receptor beta chains were read from a single sample in a study of spatial heterogeneity in lung cancer. Via MiXCR, TCRdb re-called the 5' RACE reads, giving one row per CDR3 protein. This sample carries 40,000 to 50,000 distinct CDR3 sequences, roughly 15% of them seen once, and the ten largest clones take 50% to 70%. Specimen: PBMCs, collected at surgery. The receptors derive from a male donor with early-stage non-small cell lung cancer. CDR3s include the opening cysteine and the closing phenylalanine or tryptophan. A D gene is named only where the DNA matches it firmly. Clone size is not always given. Where it is, it says once, few, many or a class for expanded clones.

d_call j_call v_call clone_size cdr3_aa cdr3_nt
NA TRBJ2-1 TRBV5-4 few CASSLEPMGNEQFF TGTGCCAGCAGCTTGGAGCCGATGGGGAATGAGCAGTTCTTC
NA TRBJ1-2 TRBV6-1 NA CASSEADDGYTF TGTGCCAGCAGTGAAGCAGATGACGGCTACACCTTC
NA TRBJ2-2 TRBV20-1 NA CSARVSRADTGELFF TGCAGTGCTAGAGTTTCCAGGGCGGACACCGGGGAGCTGTTTTTT
NA TRBJ1-1 TRBV7-9 NA CVSSPGLGAFF TGTGTCAGCAGCCCTGGCTTGGGGGCTTTCTTT
TRBD1 TRBJ2-2 TRBV23-1 many CASSRSRTGGYGELFF TGCGCCAGCAGTCGATCAAGGACAGGGGGCTACGGGGAGCTGTTTTTT
NA TRBJ1-3 TRBV10-3 NA CAISQSDASGNTIYF TGTGCCATCAGCCAATCGGACGCTTCTGGAAACACCATATATTTT
NA TRBJ2-6 TRBV5-1 few CASSLTAGANVLTF TGCGCCAGCAGCCTTACAGCTGGGGCCAACGTCCTGACTTTC
TRBD1 TRBJ2-1 TRBV6-5 few CASSLTGTGGNEQFF TGTGCCAGCAGCCTGACCGGGACAGGGGGCAATGAGCAGTTCTTC
TRBD1 TRBJ2-7 TRBV28 many CASSSRTGTSYEQYF TGTGCCAGCAGTTCCAGGACAGGGACCTCCTACGAGCAGTACTTC
TRBD1 TRBJ1-2 TRBV4-2 many CASSVRDRRLDGYTF TGTGCCAGCAGCGTCCGGGACAGGCGCCTGGATGGCTACACCTTC
TRBD1 TRBJ2-2 TRBV20-1 NA CSASGDRPNTGELFF TGCAGTGCTTCTGGGGACAGGCCGAACACCGGGGAGCTGTTTTTT
NA TRBJ2-3 TRBV10-3 NA CAISEFQRILTDTQYF TGTGCCATCAGTGAATTTCAGCGGATACTCACAGATACGCAGTATTTT
TRBD1 TRBJ1-1 TRBV24-1 few CATRQGTEAFF TGTGCCACTCGACAGGGGACTGAAGCTTTCTTT
TRBD2 TRBJ2-3 TRBV20-1 NA CSARRESDTQYF TGCAGTGCTAGGCGGGAGTCCGATACGCAGTATTTT
TRBD1 TRBJ2-7 TRBV5-1 many CASSLAVETGAGEQYF TGCGCCAGCAGCTTGGCCGTCGAGACAGGGGCGGGCGAGCAGTACTTC
TRBD1 TRBJ2-2 TRBV9 many CASSWTGASTGELFF TGTGCCAGCAGCTGGACAGGGGCCAGCACCGGGGAGCTGTTTTTT
NA TRBJ2-2 TRBV7-2 NA CASSLFGPNTGELFF TGTGCCAGCAGCTTATTCGGGCCGAACACCGGGGAGCTGTTTTTT
NA TRBJ1-1 TRBV14 once CASSQGDRLRGGDTEAFF TGTGCCAGCAGCCAAGGGGATCGGCTCCGGGGAGGAGACACTGAAGCTTTCTTT
TRBD2 TRBJ2-3 TRBV4-3 NA CASSQDHAGAGDTQYF TGCGCCAGCAGCCAAGATCACGCGGGAGCGGGAGATACGCAGTATTTT
NA TRBJ2-5 TRBV7-2 many CASSPGLQETQYF TGTGCCAGCAGCCCGGGACTGCAAGAGACCCAGTACTTC
NA TRBJ1-2 TRBV24-1 many CATSVGGYGYTF TGTGCCACCAGTGTAGGGGGCTATGGCTACACCTTC
TRBD1 TRBJ2-7 TRBV27 few CASSSRQGAHEQYF TGTGCCAGCAGTTCCCGACAGGGCGCCCACGAGCAGTACTTC
NA TRBJ2-5 TRBV4-1 once CASSQGRGIAETQYF TGCGCCAGCAGCCAAGGTCGAGGGATTGCAGAGACCCAGTACTTC
TRBD1 TRBJ1-1 TRBV4-2 NA CASSQGYGTAMNTEAFF TGTGCCAGCAGCCAAGGATACGGGACAGCCATGAACACTGAAGCTTTCTTT
NA TRBJ2-7 TRBV4-3 few CASSLSVGGYEQYF TGCGCCAGCAGCCTAAGCGTGGGGGGCTACGAGCAGTACTTC
NA TRBJ2-3 TRBV7-2 NA CASSLMFDTQYF TGTGCCAGCAGCTTAATGTTTGATACGCAGTATTTT
NA TRBJ2-7 TRBV29-1 many CSVERQSVRGEQYF TGCAGCGTTGAACGGCAGTCCGTTCGGGGGGAGCAGTACTTC
NA TRBJ2-2 TRBV7-2 many CASSRRDTTGELFF TGTGCCAGCAGCCGCCGGGACACCACCGGGGAGCTGTTTTTT
TRBD2 TRBJ2-3 TRBV27 many CASSRTSGGTDTQYF TGTGCCAGCAGTCGGACTAGCGGGGGCACAGATACGCAGTATTTT
NA TRBJ2-1 TRBV7-2 many CASSRTGSRLAGYNEQFF TGTGCCAGCAGCCGGACAGGGTCGCGGCTAGCGGGGTACAATGAGCAGTTCTTC
NA TRBJ1-1 TRBV7-2 many CASSLASGQNTEAFF TGTGCCAGCAGCTTAGCCTCGGGGCAGAACACTGAAGCTTTCTTT
TRBD2 TRBJ2-7 TRBV20-1 few CSAMDGRSGRYEQYF TGCAGTGCTATGGATGGACGTAGCGGGAGATACGAGCAGTACTTC
NA TRBJ2-1 TRBV7-9 few CASSLADRGREQFF TGTGCCAGCAGCTTAGCAGACCGCGGCCGGGAGCAGTTCTTC
NA TRBJ2-3 TRBV2 many CASSEFPPSTDTQYF TGTGCCAGCAGTGAGTTCCCGCCGAGCACAGATACGCAGTATTTT
NA TRBJ1-1 TRBV7-8 few CASSLRGTTEAFF TGTGCCAGCAGCTTACGGGGAACCACTGAAGCTTTCTTT
TRBD1 TRBJ1-2 TRBV20-1 few CSAKQGDIYGYTF TGCAGTGCTAAACAGGGGGACATCTATGGCTACACCTTC
NA TRBJ2-2 TRBV6-2/TRBV6-3 few CASSYTLGSLNTGELFF TGTGCCAGCAGTTACACGCTCGGCAGCTTAAACACCGGGGAGCTGTTTTTT
NA TRBJ1-3 TRBV3-1 many CASSQQGSGNTIYF TGTGCCAGCAGCCAACAGGGATCTGGAAACACCATATATTTT
NA TRBJ1-5 TRBV21-1 NA CASDRQGGNNQPQHF TGTGCCAGCGACAGACAGGGTGGTAACAATCAGCCCCAGCATTTT
NA TRBJ2-3 TRBV6-4 NA CASSDSSDTQYF TGTGCCAGCAGTGACTCATCAGATACGCAGTATTTT
TRBD2 TRBJ2-7 TRBV6-5 few CASSYQAGGNLSYEQYF TGTGCCAGCAGTTATCAGGCGGGAGGCAATCTATCCTACGAGCAGTACTTC